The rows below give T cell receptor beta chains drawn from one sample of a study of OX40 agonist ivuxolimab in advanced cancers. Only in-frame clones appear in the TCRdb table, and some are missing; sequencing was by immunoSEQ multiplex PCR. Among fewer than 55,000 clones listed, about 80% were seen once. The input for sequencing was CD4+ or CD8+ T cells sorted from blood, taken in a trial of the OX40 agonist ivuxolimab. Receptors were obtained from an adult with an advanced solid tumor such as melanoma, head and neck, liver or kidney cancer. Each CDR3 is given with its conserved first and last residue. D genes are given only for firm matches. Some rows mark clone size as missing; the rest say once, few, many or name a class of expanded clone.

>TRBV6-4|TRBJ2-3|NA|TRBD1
CASSRGPDTQYF
TGTGCCAGCAGTAGGGGGCCAGATACGCAGTATTTT
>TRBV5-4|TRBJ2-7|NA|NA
CASSLPGIRGSYEQYF
TGTGCCAGCAGCTTGCCAGGGATACGGGGTTCCTACGAGCAGTACTTC
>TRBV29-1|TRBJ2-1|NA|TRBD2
CSVAPRGLAGEGEQFF
TGCAGCGTTGCCCCCAGAGGGCTAGCGGGAGAAGGTGAGCAGTTCTTC
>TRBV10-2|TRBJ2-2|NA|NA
CASSGQFGELFF
TGCGCCAGCAGTGGACAGTTCGGGGAGCTGTTTTTT
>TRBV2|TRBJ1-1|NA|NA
CASSEDRALNTEAFF
TGTGCCAGCAGTGAAGACAGAGCTTTGAACACTGAAGCTTTCTTT
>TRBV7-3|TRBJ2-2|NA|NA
CASSSGPTGELFF
TGTGCCAGCAGCTCCGGGCCCACCGGGGAGCTGTTTTTT
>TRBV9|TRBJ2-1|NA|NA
CASSVGGGSIDNEQFF
TGTGCCAGCAGCGTAGGAGGAGGGAGTATCGACAATGAGCAGTTCTTC
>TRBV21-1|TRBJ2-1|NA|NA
CASSTVLGCEQFF
TGTGCCAGCAGCACAGTCCTGGGTTGTGAGCAGTTCTTC
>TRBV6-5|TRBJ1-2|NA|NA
CASSYELYNYGYTF
TGTGCCAGCAGTTACGAACTTTATAACTATGGCTACACCTTC
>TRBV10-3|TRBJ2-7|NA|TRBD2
CAQGSGSVYEQYF
TGTGCCCAAGGGAGCGGGAGTGTATACGAGCAGTACTTC
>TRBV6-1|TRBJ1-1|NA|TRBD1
CASGGDRGNTEAFF
TGTGCCAGCGGGGGGGACAGGGGGAACACTGAAGCTTTCTTT
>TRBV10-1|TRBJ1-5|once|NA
CASRLFGTPEDLSQPQHF
TGCGCCAGCAGACTATTTGGGACTCCCGAGGACCTTAGTCAGCCCCAGCATTTT
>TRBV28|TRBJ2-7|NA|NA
CASSLRQGTYEQYF
TGTGCCAGCAGTTTACGGCAGGGCACCTACGAGCAGTACTTC
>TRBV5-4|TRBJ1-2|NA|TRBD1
CASSPPTGGVTGYTF
TGTGCCAGCAGCCCCCCGACAGGGGGCGTGACTGGCTACACCTTC
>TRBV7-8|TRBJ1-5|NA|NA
CASSLTGGGNQPQHF
TGTGCCAGCAGCTTAACGGGGGGAGGCAATCAGCCCCAGCATTTT
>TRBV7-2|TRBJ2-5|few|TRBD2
CASSLARTSGRETQYF
TGTGCCAGCAGCTTAGCGAGGACTAGCGGGAGAGAGACCCAGTACTTC
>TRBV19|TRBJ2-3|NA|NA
CASSISGSGTQYF
TGTGCCAGTAGTATATCCGGGTCCGGAACGCAGTATTTT
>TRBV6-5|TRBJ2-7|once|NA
CASSYRPTAVYEQYF
TGTGCCAGCAGTTACCGGCCGACGGCCGTCTACGAGCAGTACTTC
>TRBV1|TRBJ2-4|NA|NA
CTSSHSSGRAGTKNIQYF
TGCACCAGCAGCCATTCTAGCGGGAGGGCCGGGACCAAAAACATTCAGTACTTC
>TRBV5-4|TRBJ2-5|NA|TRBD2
CASSLDGVSSGTHNGETQYF
TGTGCCAGCAGCTTGGATGGGGTGTCTAGCGGGACTCACAACGGGGAGACCCAGTACTTC
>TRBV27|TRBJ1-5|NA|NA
CASSSLRQGHNQPQHF
TGTGCCAGCAGTTCCCTCAGGCAGGGCCACAATCAGCCCCAGCATTTT
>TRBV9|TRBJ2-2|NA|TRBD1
CASSVEPGGRSDTGELFF
TGTGCCAGCAGCGTAGAACCAGGGGGTAGATCGGACACCGGGGAGCTGTTTTTT
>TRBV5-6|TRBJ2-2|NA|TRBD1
CASNRQGVTGELFF
TGTGCCAGCAACCGACAGGGGGTAACCGGGGAGCTGTTTTTT
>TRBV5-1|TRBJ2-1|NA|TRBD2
CASTEGVAGGNEQFF
TGCGCCAGCACCGAAGGGGTAGCGGGAGGAAATGAGCAGTTCTTC
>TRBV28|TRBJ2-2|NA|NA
CASWEPTNTGELFF
TGTGCCAGCTGGGAACCCACGAACACCGGGGAGCTGTTTTTT
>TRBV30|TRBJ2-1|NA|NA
CAWSGRNDPYNEQFF
TGTGCCTGGAGTGGTAGGAACGATCCCTACAATGAGCAGTTCTTC
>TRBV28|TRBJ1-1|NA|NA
CASRRPGTEAFF
TGTGCCAGCAGACGACCAGGGACTGAAGCTTTCTTT
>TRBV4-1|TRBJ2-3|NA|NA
CASSQGGLRDTQYF
TGCGCCAGCAGCCAAGGGGGCTTACGAGATACGCAGTATTTT
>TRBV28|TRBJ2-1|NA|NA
CASMGAADEQFF
TGTGCCAGCATGGGGGCTGCGGATGAGCAGTTCTTC
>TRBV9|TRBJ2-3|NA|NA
CASSVDHGDTQYF
TGTGCCAGCAGCGTAGACCACGGGGATACGCAGTATTTT
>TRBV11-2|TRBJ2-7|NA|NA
CASSLEPSGHEQYF
TGTGCCAGCAGCTTAGAACCCTCCGGCCACGAGCAGTACTTC
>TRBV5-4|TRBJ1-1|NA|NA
CASSLAAGPEAFF
TGTGCCAGCAGCTTGGCGGCAGGGCCTGAAGCTTTCTTT
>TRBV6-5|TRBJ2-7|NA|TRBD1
CASSKLDRGYEQYF
TGTGCCAGCAGTAAGTTGGACAGGGGGTACGAGCAGTACTTC
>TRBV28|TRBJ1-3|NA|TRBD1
CASTPSADRGNTIYF
TGTGCCAGCACCCCTTCCGCGGACAGGGGAAACACCATATATTTT
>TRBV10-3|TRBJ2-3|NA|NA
CAISESGSSTDTQYF
TGTGCCATCAGTGAGTCTGGGTCGAGTACAGATACGCAGTATTTT
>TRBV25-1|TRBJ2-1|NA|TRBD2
CASRGAGVANEQFF
TGTGCCAGCAGGGGAGCGGGAGTGGCGAATGAGCAGTTCTTC
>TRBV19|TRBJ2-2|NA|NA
CASTRTDTGELFF
TGTGCCAGTACACGGACGGACACCGGGGAGCTGTTTTTT
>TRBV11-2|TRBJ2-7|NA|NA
CASSPRDMGAYEQYF
TGTGCCAGCAGCCCGAGGGACATGGGGGCCTACGAGCAGTACTTC
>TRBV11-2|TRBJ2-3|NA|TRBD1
CASSPKTGLGVSTDTQYF
TGTGCCAGCAGCCCTAAGACAGGGTTAGGGGTTAGCACAGATACGCAGTATTTT
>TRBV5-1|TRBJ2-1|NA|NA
CASSLGAGDNEQFF
TGCGCCAGCAGCTTGGGGGCAGGGGACAATGAGCAGTTCTTC
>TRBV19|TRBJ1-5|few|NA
CASTPGTGPWNF
TGTGCCAGTACACCCGGAACAGGTCCCTGGAATTTT
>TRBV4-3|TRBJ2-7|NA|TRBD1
CASSQYRGRAYEQYF
TGCGCCAGCAGCCAATACAGGGGACGGGCCTACGAGCAGTACTTC
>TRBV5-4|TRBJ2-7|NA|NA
CASSLARGKAYEQYF
TGTGCCAGCAGCTTGGCGAGAGGGAAGGCCTACGAGCAGTACTTC
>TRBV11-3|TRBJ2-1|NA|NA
CASSPDPAQEQFF
TGTGCCAGCAGCCCTGACCCAGCTCAAGAGCAGTTCTTC
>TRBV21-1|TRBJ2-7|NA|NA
CASSNRGYEQYF
TGTGCCAGCAGCAATCGGGGTTACGAGCAGTACTTC
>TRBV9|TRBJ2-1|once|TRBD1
CASSVDPAGGPPVDEQFF
TGTGCCAGCAGCGTCGACCCCGCAGGGGGCCCCCCTGTCGATGAGCAGTTCTTC
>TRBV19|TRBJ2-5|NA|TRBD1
CASSLTGALAGTQYF
TGTGCCAGTAGTTTGACAGGGGCTCTCGCGGGGACCCAGTACTTC
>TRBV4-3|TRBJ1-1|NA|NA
CASSPTRLNTEAFF
TGCGCCAGCAGCCCGACCCGCTTGAACACTGAAGCTTTCTTT
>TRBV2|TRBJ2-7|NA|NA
CASSEGRYEQYF
TGTGCCAGCAGTGAGGGGCGCTACGAGCAGTACTTC
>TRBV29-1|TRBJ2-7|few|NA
CSGRDTSYEQYF
TGCAGCGGTCGGGACACCTCCTACGAGCAGTACTTC
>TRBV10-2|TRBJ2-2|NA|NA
CASRWNTGELFF
TGCGCCAGCAGGTGGAACACCGGGGAGCTGTTTTTT
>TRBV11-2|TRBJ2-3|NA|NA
CASSFGTGRDTQYF
TGTGCCAGCAGCTTCGGGACGGGGAGAGATACGCAGTATTTT